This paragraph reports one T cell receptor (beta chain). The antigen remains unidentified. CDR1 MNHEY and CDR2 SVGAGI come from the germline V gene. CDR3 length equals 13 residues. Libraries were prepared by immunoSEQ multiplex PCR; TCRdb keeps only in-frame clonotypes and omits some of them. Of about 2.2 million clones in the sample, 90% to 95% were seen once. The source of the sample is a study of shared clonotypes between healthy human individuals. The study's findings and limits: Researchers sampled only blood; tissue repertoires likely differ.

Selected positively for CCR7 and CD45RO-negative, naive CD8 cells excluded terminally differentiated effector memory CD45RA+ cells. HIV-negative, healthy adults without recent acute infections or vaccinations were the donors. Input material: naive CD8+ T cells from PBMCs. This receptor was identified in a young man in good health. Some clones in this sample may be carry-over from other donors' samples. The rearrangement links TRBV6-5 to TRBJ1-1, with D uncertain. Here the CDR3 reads CVITAGSGTEAFF. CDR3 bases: TGTGTTATAACCGCCGGTTCCGGCACTGAAGCTTTCTTT.